The 16 T cell receptor beta chains in this list originate from one sample, sequenced in a study of T-cell memory formation after mild COVID-19. A single record per CDR3 protein comes from TCRdb applying MiXCR to the 5' RACE reads. Of about 140,000 distinct CDR3 sequences detected, more than 13% appear once; the ten largest clones hold around 30%. The sequenced sample consisted of PBMCs or a T cell subset sorted from them (not recorded which). These receptors all stem from an adult woman who had mild COVID-19 (a few samples of this study predate the infection). Cell type and time point are not known.

This clonotype was counted between two and nine times. The chain couples TRBV2 to TRBJ1-1; D uncertain. This CDR3 comprises 13 residues. Germline loops: CDR1 SNHLY, CDR2 FYNNEI. V was cut by 3 bases and J by 4 bases, with 9 bases left in between. CDR3 nucleotide sequence: TGTGCCAGCAGTGATTTCCGGCGCACTGAAGCTTTCTTT. It encodes CASSDFRRTEAFF.

The V and J genes are TRBV10-3 and TRBJ2-5, with 8 bases matching TRBD1. The CDR3 spans 16 residues. Germline assignment: CDR1 ENHRY and CDR2 SYGVKD. Losses at the gene ends were 1 base for V and 7 bases for J; bases not matched to a gene: 11. The CDR3 here is CAISEYPGQDRVTQYF. The CDR3 DNA follows: TGTGCCATCAGTGAGTACCCCGGACAGGACAGGGTGACCCAGTACTTC.

The chain joins TRBV6-5 to TRBJ1-5; no clear D gene. Trimming removed 6 bases from V and 0 bases from J, with 15 bases in between. CDR3 size: 16 residues. CDR1 and CDR2 (germline): MNHEY, SVGAGI. CDR3 amino acids: CASSPLFANSNQPQHF. The CDR3 DNA sequence: TGTGCCAGCAGCCCCCTCTTCGCCAATAGCAATCAGCCCCAGCATTTT.

The V call is TRBV4-3, the J call TRBJ1-2; D unclear. This CDR3 region has 18 residues. CDR1 LGHNA and CDR2 YSLEER come from the germline V gene. The germline V and J ends were trimmed by 0 bases and 2 bases, with 19 bases remaining between them. Written as DNA, the CDR3 is TGCGCCAGCAGCCAAGAAGACCTCGGGCAGGACCTGAACTATGGCTACACCTTC. It encodes CASSQEDLGQDLNYGYTF.

This rearrangement joins TRBV4-2 to TRBJ2-7; 9 bases are shared with TRBD1. V dropped 1 base and J dropped 3; count of bases not matched to a gene: 7. The CDR3 covers 16 residues. Germline assignment: CDR1 LGHNA and CDR2 YNFKEQ. CDR3 in DNA: TGTGCCAGCAGCCAAGGCCTGGGACAGGGTAACTACGAGCAGTACTTC. Encoded protein: CASSQGLGQGNYEQYF.

The genes are TRBV21-1 and TRBJ2-3; the table calls TRBD2, which could not be checked here. TRBV21-1 is described as a pseudogene. This CDR3 has 16 amino acids. The CDR3 loop reads CASSIGASGGTDTQYF. In DNA form, the CDR3 reads TGTGCCAGCAGCATCGGAGCGAGCGGGGGCACAGATACGCAGTATTTT.

The chain employs TRBV7-2 and TRBJ2-1; D possibly corresponds to TRBD1 (6 bases). Trimming pared 6 bases from V and 2 bases from J, leaving 20 bases between. Germline lookup yields CDR1 SGHTA and CDR2 FQGNSA. The CDR3 runs to 17 residues. CDR3 sequence: CASSYLLGGPAYNEQFF. For the CDR3, the DNA is TGTGCCAGCAGTTATCTTCTAGGGGGTCCCGCCTACAATGAGCAGTTCTTC.

The J gene is TRBJ2-1, the V gene TRBV7-7, with D perhaps matching TRBD2 (5 bases). The CDR3 extends over 13 amino acids. The germline V gene encodes CDR1 SSHAT and CDR2 FNYEAQ (reference sequence). V was pared by 4 bases and J by 6 bases, with 10 bases between. Written as DNA, the CDR3 is TGTGCCAGCAGCTCGCTCGCGGGCAATGAGCAGTTCTTC. Translation gives CASSSLAGNEQFF.

The V call is TRBV20-1, the J call TRBJ2-1, with 8 bases matching TRBD1. The V and J ends lost 5 bases and 6 bases, in that order; junction bases with no gene match: 9. The CDR3 runs 14 residues. Germline values: CDR1 DFQATT, CDR2 SNEGSKA (reference sequence). CDR3 loop: CSAPGTGDFNEQFF. DNA for the CDR3: TGCAGTGCTCCCGGGACAGGCGATTTCAATGAGCAGTTCTTC.

This chain joins TRBV29-1 and TRBJ2-7; TRBD1 matches at 8 bases. Trimming removed 0 bases from V and 1 base from J; junction bases left unmatched: 8. The CDR3 is 16 amino acids. The germline CDR1 and CDR2 sequences are SQVTM and ANQGSEA. This chain's CDR3 is CSVEDHSGGRSYEQYF. CDR3 sequence (DNA): TGCAGCGTTGAAGATCATTCAGGGGGCAGGTCCTACGAGCAGTACTTC.

There are a few counts of this clonotype. V gene TRBV9 combines with J gene TRBJ2-3, with TRBD1 matching 9 bases. The length of the CDR3 is 15 residues. The trim removed 3 bases at V and 7 bases at J, leaving 9 bases unmatched. Germline loops: CDR1 SGDLS, CDR2 YYNGEE. The CDR3 reads CASSGPGQGTHTQYF. DNA for the CDR3: TGTGCCAGCAGCGGGCCGGGACAGGGTACGCATACGCAGTATTTT.

The rearrangement links TRBV27 to TRBJ2-3, with D possibly being TRBD1 (6 bases). Germline CDR1 MNHEY, CDR2 SMNVEV (reference sequence). V lost 3 bases, J lost 2 bases, and 12 bases lay in between. The CDR3 spans 15 residues. CDR3 amino acids: CASSLGRGDTDTQYF. The CDR3 region has the DNA TGTGCCAGCAGTTTGGGCAGGGGTGACACAGATACGCAGTATTTT.

This clonotype was observed a few times. The V gene is TRBV7-3, the J gene TRBJ1-1, with TRBD1 as a possible D gene (5 bases). Germline CDR1 reads SGHTA; CDR2 reads FQGTGA. Trimming removed 2 bases at V and 3 bases at J, with 22 bases between. The CDR3 is 18 residues long. CDR3 in amino acids: CASSLGGNQAGRDTEAFF. For the CDR3, the DNA is TGTGCCAGCAGCTTAGGGGGAAATCAGGCTGGGCGGGACACTGAAGCTTTCTTT.

The rearrangement joins TRBV6-2 or TRBV6-3 to TRBJ2-1; tentative D call: TRBD2 (5 bases). V was shortened by 0 bases and J by 6 bases, with 9 bases between the two germline ends. This CDR3 region has 14 residues. Per the germline V gene, CDR1 is MNHEY and CDR2 is SVGEGT. The CDR3 DNA reads TGTGCCAGCAGTTACTCGTCGGACTTCAATGAGCAGTTCTTC. It yields the protein CASSYSSDFNEQFF.

In its sample, this clonotype was seen a few times. The chain is built from TRBV21-1 and TRBJ2-2; the table's TRBD1 call for D was not verified on the DNA. TRBV21-1 is assigned pseudogene status. This CDR3 spans 13 amino acids. The DNA for the CDR3 is TGTGCCAGCCGGAGGGGGCCGGCCGGGGAGCTGTTTTTT. This codes for CASRRGPAGELFF.

The table lists this clonotype with many counts. The chain links TRBV12-3 or TRBV12-4 to TRBJ2-1; TRBD2 matches at 7 bases. V lost 8 bases and J lost 4; bases outside the gene matches: 8. The CDR3 has 14 residues. CDR3 sequence reads: CASGASGGYNEQFF. The CDR3 DNA reads as TGTGCCAGCGGGGCTAGCGGAGGGTACAATGAGCAGTTCTTC.